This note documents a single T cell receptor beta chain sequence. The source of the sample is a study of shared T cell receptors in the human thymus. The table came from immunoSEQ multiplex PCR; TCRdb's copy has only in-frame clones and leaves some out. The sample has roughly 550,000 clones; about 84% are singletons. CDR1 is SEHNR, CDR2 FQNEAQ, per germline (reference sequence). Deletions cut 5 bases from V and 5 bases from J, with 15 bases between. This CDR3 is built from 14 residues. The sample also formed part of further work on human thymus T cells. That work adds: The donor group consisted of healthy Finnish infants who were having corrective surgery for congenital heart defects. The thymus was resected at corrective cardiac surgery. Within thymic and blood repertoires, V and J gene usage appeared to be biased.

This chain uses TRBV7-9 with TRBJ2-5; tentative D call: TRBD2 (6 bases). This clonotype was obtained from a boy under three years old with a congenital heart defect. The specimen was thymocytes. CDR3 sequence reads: CASSQKDYMETQYF. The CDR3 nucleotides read TGTGCCAGCAGCCAAAAGGACTATATGGAGACCCAGTACTTC.